This section outlines one T cell receptor beta chain sequence together with its context. Its target is not known. The sample is drawn from a study of T cell responses to AZD1222 COVID-19 vaccine. This CDR3 spans 14 amino acids. The V end was cut by 3 bases, the J end by 5 bases, with 11 bases between. Germline V gene data show CDR1 as MNHEY and CDR2 as SVGEGT. Study findings and constraints: Baseline seropositives among AZD1222 recipients totaled only 5 to 7. The repertoires were collected only after the peak T cell response.

Repertoires were generated with immunoSEQ multiplex PCR, while TCRdb's copy carries only in-frame clones and drops some. The sample includes 120,000 or so clones, approximately 90% seen only once; the top ten take about 4.9%. Source: peripheral blood, taken on day 0 of AZD1222 vaccination. The origin of this receptor is an adult in good health. This chain uses TRBV6-2 or TRBV6-3 with TRBJ1-5; D perhaps matches TRBD1 (6 bases). CDR3 nucleotide sequence: TGTGCCAGCAGTTATGGGGGGCAGGATCAGCCCCAGCATTTT. Translated: CASSYGGQDQPQHF.